This TCR beta chain originates from a study of T-cell memory formation after mild COVID-19. There are a few counts of this clonotype. The V gene's germline CDR1 is SQVTM and CDR2 ANQGSEA. The V gene lost 5 bases and the J gene lost 5 bases, with 15 bases spanning the gap. The CDR3 is made up of 13 amino acids. TCRdb processed the 5' RACE reads anew with MiXCR; each CDR3 protein has one entry. The sample has roughly 150,000 distinct CDR3 sequences, around 13% seen once. Sequencing used PBMCs or a T cell subset sorted from them (not recorded which). V and J are TRBV29-1 and TRBJ2-5, with D possibly being TRBD1 (6 bases). This clonotype was sampled from a young man who had mild COVID-19 (a few samples of this study predate the infection). Cell type and time point are not known. CDR3 amino acids: CSVRQALMETQYF. CDR3 DNA: TGCAGCGTTAGACAGGCCTTGATGGAGACCCAGTACTTC.